The sequence of this TCR beta chain was determined in a study of T cells in Graves' hyperthyroidism and ophthalmopathy (dated by TCRdb to the late 2010s). About the full investigation: Peripheral blood was sampled at the time of initial diagnosis, prior to any treatment. To identify distinguishing TCR V-J signatures, a discovery cohort of about 100 patients was used, comprising 43 with Graves' ophthalmopathy and around 60 with stable Graves' hyperthyroidism. Prospective prediction of ophthalmopathy was tested in an independent validation cohort of approximately 18 hyperthyroidism patients and around 16 patients who later progressed to ophthalmopathy. The 95 to 100 discovery patients were randomly split 7:3 into training and test sets. In addition, the study compared T-cell repertoires in thyroid tissue and in blood from 6 or 7 Graves' hyperthyroidism patients. After sampling, hyperthyroidism patients received methimazole starting at 30 mg daily, and ophthalmopathy patients received high-dose intravenous methylprednisolone. According to the paper, TCR Vbeta CDR3 sequencing was carried out on more than 120 peripheral blood samples, which came from over 40 ophthalmopathy, around 75 hyperthyroidism and approximately 17 progressor patients.

What the authors observed across the whole study: A 13 V-J signature model separated ophthalmopathy from stable hyperthyroidism, with approximately 87% sensitivity and about 81% specificity in cross-validation and 80%/75% in testing. In validation, the model predicted progression to ophthalmopathy a median of 6.5 months before onset, with 70% to 71% sensitivity and about 75% specificity. Blood samples also contained most of the expanded thyroid clonotypes (frequency above 0.001), which suggests that blood repertoires may reflect thyroid immune responses. No statistical method was used to fix the sample size in advance, and group allocation was not hidden from the investigators.

Moderately to severely active disease, a Clinical Activity Score of at least 3, a NOSPECS grade of at least 4, and a duration under 3 months were present in ophthalmopathy patients. The study excluded patients with uncontrolled infections, other autoimmune diseases, pregnancy or lactation. Diagnoses were established on the basis of clinical symptoms, serum thyroxine and TRAb, thyroid ultrasound, and orbital computed tomography. Ficoll-Paque density gradient centrifugation was used to isolate PBMCs from about 9.4 ml of fresh peripheral blood. Total RNA was extracted using Trizol reagent, and RNA quality was assessed on an Agilent 2100 Bioanalyzer. The germline V end is reduced by 6 bases and the J end by 6 bases; junction bases left unmatched: 11. Per the germline V gene (reference sequence), GTSNPN is the CDR1 and SVGIG is the CDR2. Its CDR3 holds 13 amino acids, cysteine through phenylalanine. Only the CDR3 part of the read is kept: 39 bases, read in frame from the first base.

As for this clonotype: Its antigen remains unidentified. Just one base apart from a much larger clone, this may be a read error.

The TCR beta CDR3 regions were amplified from RNA transcripts. A first-round RT-PCR of the TCR CDR3 used the HTBI primer set with the Qiagen OneStep RT-PCR kit. Libraries were constructed in a second round of multiplex PCR, after which size selection and purification were performed. The libraries were sequenced on an Illumina HiSeq2000 using paired-end 100 bp reads. The study's own analysis went as follows. SOAPnuke was used to process the raw data, removing reads that contained adapters or uncalled bases, had a mean Phred below 15, or lacked an exact match to the constant primer or identifier. High-quality paired reads were merged with COPE v1.2.5, and unique nucleotide sequences were defined as clonotypes. MiTCR v1.1 was used to align the clonotypes against IMGT TRBV, TRBD and TRBJ reference segments. The analysis was restricted to V-J combinations with a frequency above 0.0001, which together covered 98% to 99.2% of the repertoires. The TCS score was defined as F50 (clonal expansion) divided by E x V (chaos), with BLOSUM62-based TCRdist calculated between CDR3 peptides within each V-J. Welch's t-statistics and random forest reduced fewer than 600 V-J features to fewer than 15, which were used in a naive Bayes classifier (R e1071). Starting from the raw public reads, TCRdb applied fastp trimming at Q25, assembled clones with MiXCR and retained in-frame beta chains. Each entry merges the rows of one CDR3 protein and shows their most common DNA and genes. In this record, the V and J calls reflect TCRdb's handling and not the investigators' own analysis. The table for this sample lists approximately 410,000 distinct CDR3 sequences; under 15% of them were counted only once. The ten largest clones represent under 15% of the sample.

This receptor was identified in a man younger than 30 with Graves' ophthalmopathy. This chain is built from TRBV30 and TRBJ2-7, and 7 junction bases match TRBD1. The specimen was blood. The base sequence is TGTGCCTGCCGGACAGGACACCTTCTCGAGCAGTACTTC. Translated, this is CACRTGHLLEQYF. Outside the CDR3, residues come from the reference TRBV30 and TRBJ2-7 proteins, so the full variable domain is: SQTIHQWPATLVQPVGSPLSLECTVEGTSNPNLYWYRQAAGRGLQLLFYSVGIGQISSEVPQNLSASRPQDRQFILSSKKLLLSDSGFYLCACRTGHLLEQYFGPGTRLTVT.